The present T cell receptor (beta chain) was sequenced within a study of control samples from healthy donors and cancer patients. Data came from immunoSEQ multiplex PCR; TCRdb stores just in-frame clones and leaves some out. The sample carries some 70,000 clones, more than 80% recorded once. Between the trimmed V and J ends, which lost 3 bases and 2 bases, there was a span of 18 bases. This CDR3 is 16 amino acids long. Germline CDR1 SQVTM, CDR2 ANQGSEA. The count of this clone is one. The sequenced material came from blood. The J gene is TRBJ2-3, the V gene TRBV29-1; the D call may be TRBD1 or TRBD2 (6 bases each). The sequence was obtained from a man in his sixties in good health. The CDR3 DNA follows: TGCAGCGTTGACGGCCCGTGGGGGGCGAACACAGATACGCAGTATTTT. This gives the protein CSVDGPWGANTDTQYF.